This is a list of T cell receptor beta chains from one sample in a study of CD8 T cells in Susac syndrome. MiXCR was run by TCRdb on the immunoSEQ multiplex PCR reads, yielding one entry per CDR3 protein. Among around 180,000 distinct CDR3 sequences listed, 85% to 95% were seen once. The sequencing sample was made of CD4+ T cells from PBMCs. These receptors originate from a human donor with Susac syndrome. CDR3s include the opening cysteine and the closing phenylalanine or tryptophan. Fields, in order: J gene, D gene, clone size, V gene, CDR3 DNA, CDR3 protein. D genes are given only for firm matches. Clone size is shown for a subset of rows, as once, few, many or a class of expanded clone.

TRBJ1-2 TRBD1 . TRBV3-1 TGTGCCAGCAGCCCCGTAGGACAGGGGAATAACTATGGCTACACCTTC CASSPVGQGNNYGYTF
TRBJ2-7 . . TRBV6-2/TRBV6-3 TGTGCCAGCAGTTCCCATGGCGAGGGGAGGTCCTACGAGCAGTACTTC CASSSHGEGRSYEQYF
TRBJ2-1 TRBD2 . TRBV6-5 TGTGCCAGCAGTTACATTAGCGGGGGGAACAATGAGCAGTTCTTC CASSYISGGNNEQFF
TRBJ2-1 . once TRBV6-2/TRBV6-3 TGTGCCAGCAGGGAGCGGACTCCTCGGTACAATGAGCAGTTCTTC CASRERTPRYNEQFF
TRBJ2-7 . . TRBV12-3/TRBV12-4 TGTGCCAGCAGTTTGGGGGGCGAGCAGTACTTC CASSLGGEQYF
TRBJ1-1 . . TRBV3-1 TGTGCCAGCAGCCGAAAAGGCGGTGAAGCTTTCTTT CASSRKGGEAFF
TRBJ2-7 TRBD1 . TRBV6-1 TGTGCCAGCAGCGCGGACAGGAACCGGCTCGAGCAGTACTTC CASSADRNRLEQYF
TRBJ2-5 TRBD2 once TRBV12-3/TRBV12-4 TGTGCCAGCAGACCGACTAGCGGGGGGGCCTGGGAGACCCAGTACTTC CASRPTSGGAWETQYF
TRBJ2-3 TRBD2 . TRBV20-1 TGCAGTGCCCGGCGGGGGGGAGATACGCAGTATTTT CSARRGGDTQYF
TRBJ1-1 . . TRBV12-3/TRBV12-4 TGTGCCAGCAGTTCGACAGGGAACACTGAAGCTTTCTTT CASSSTGNTEAFF
TRBJ2-1 . . TRBV12-3/TRBV12-4 TGTGCCAGCAGGCAGCGCCCGACCGACCTACACAATGAGCAGTTCTTC CASRQRPTDLHNEQFF
TRBJ2-5 . . TRBV5-6 TGTGCCAGCAGCTCCGGGGTCGGAAGGGAGACCCAGTACTTC CASSSGVGRETQYF
TRBJ1-2 . . TRBV6-2/TRBV6-3 TGTGCCAGCAGTTACGAGGCTCTTGGCTACACCTTC CASSYEALGYTF
TRBJ2-5 . . TRBV12-3/TRBV12-4 TGTGCCAGCAGTTTTCCCGAGGGGGAGACCCAGTACTTC CASSFPEGETQYF
TRBJ2-7 . . TRBV7-2 TGTGCCAGCAACAACCTGGGGACGGTGGACGAGCAGTACTTC CASNNLGTVDEQYF
TRBJ1-2 TRBD1 . TRBV19 TGTGCCAGTAGCGTAGGGACAGGGGGCGCTTGGGACTATGGCTACACCTTC CASSVGTGGAWDYGYTF
TRBJ1-1 . . TRBV4-2 TGTGCCAGCAGCCAAGATCGGGCCAACACTGAAGCTTTCTTT CASSQDRANTEAFF
TRBJ1-2 TRBD1 . TRBV29-1 TGCAGCGTTTGGACAGGGTATGGCTACACCTTC CSVWTGYGYTF
TRBJ1-1 . . TRBV4-2 TGTGCCAGCAGCCAAGATATTGGGAACACTGAAGCTTTCTTT CASSQDIGNTEAFF
TRBJ2-7 TRBD1 . TRBV29-1 TGCAGCGTTGAACTACCCCCCGGGACAGGGGGTGCGCGGGCCTACGAGCAGTACTTC CSVELPPGTGGARAYEQYF
TRBJ2-7 . few TRBV29-1 TGCAGCGTTGTTCGTGATTCCTACGAGCAGTACTTC CSVVRDSYEQYF
TRBJ2-7 . . TRBV7-8 TGTGCCAGCAGTTTCCAGGGGATCCCCTACGAGCAGTACTTC CASSFQGIPYEQYF